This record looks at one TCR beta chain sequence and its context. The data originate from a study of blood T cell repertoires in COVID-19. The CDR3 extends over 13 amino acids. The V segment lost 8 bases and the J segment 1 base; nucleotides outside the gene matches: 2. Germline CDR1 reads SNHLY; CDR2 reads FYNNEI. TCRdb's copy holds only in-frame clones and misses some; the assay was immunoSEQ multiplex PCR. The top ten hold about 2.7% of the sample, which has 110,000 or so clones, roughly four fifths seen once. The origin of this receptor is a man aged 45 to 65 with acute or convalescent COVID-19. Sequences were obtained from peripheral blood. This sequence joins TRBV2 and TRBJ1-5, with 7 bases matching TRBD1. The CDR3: CASGTVSNQPQHF. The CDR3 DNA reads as TGTGCCAGCGGGACAGTGAGCAATCAGCCCCAGCATTTT.